This T cell receptor beta chain was captured by sequencing in a study of beta chain features in type 1 diabetes. Study-wide background: Comparable age, gender and cell yields were observed in patients relative to healthy donors. Regarding the study as a whole: Researchers reported that naive, central memory and Treg TCRB repertoires appeared more similar in patients than in healthy donors. At VDJ recombination sites, type 1 diabetes patients had fewer insertions and more deleted nucleotides. Type 1 diabetes patients showed a moderate but significant shortening of TCRB CDR3s in all four CD4+ subsets.

CD45RO/CCR7/CD25/CD127/CD95/CD27 staining was used to isolate CD4+ naive, central memory, regulatory and stem cell-like memory cells by sorting. This clone was seen a few times. What it recognizes is unknown. This sample also contains other DNA sequences that code for the same CDR3. Expressed TCRB transcripts were sequenced because the entire RNA isolate underwent reverse transcription. Sequencing used immunoSEQ multiplex PCR; TCRdb keeps in-frame clones, though not all of them. The data contain approximately 170,000 clones, less than 10% of them singletons. The receptor was isolated from a young man with type 1 diabetes. The material sequenced was central memory CD4+ T cells from blood.

CDR3 protein: CASSQAPGTGNEKLFF. As DNA, the CDR3 is TGCGCCAGCAGCCAAGCTCCCGGGACAGGCAATGAAAAACTGTTTTTT. J is TRBJ1-4 and V is TRBV4-1; 8 bases agree with TRBD1. This CDR3 has 16 amino acids. Unmatched junction bases numbered 6, after V lost 1 base and J lost 5 bases. Germline assignment: CDR1 MGHRA and CDR2 YSYEKL.